These 9 T cell receptor beta chains share one sample of origin, sequenced in a study of PD-1 blockade in classical Hodgkin lymphoma. Assay: immunoSEQ multiplex PCR; the TCRdb copy retains only in-frame clones and omits some. The repertoire consists of fewer than 100,000 clones, with around 86% occurring once and the leading ten covering 22%. There was relapse after autologous stem cell transplantation in every patient, and there was variation in brentuximab vedotin exposure. The sequencing used peripheral blood mononuclear cells (PBMCs), collected at baseline. The receptors stem from a human donor with classical Hodgkin lymphoma.

The chain has TRBV30 and TRBJ1-2; D gene uncertain. With 0 bases removed from V and 0 bases from J, the gap between germline ends came to 17 bases. The germline CDR1 and CDR2 sequences are GTSNPN and SVGIG (reference sequence). This CDR3 comprises 17 residues. CDR3 nucleotide sequence: TGTGCCTGGAGTGTAACCCCCTTGGCCGCAGCTAACTATGGCTACACCTTC. This gives the protein CAWSVTPLAAANYGYTF.

V gene TRBV4-1 combines with J gene TRBJ2-1, with 11 nucleotides matching TRBD2. The ends lost 0 bases at V and 1 base at J; junction bases unmatched: 14. The V gene's germline CDR1 is MGHRA and CDR2 YSYEKL. The CDR3 is 21 residues long. DNA for the CDR3: TGCGCCAGCAGCCAAGAATGGGGGGGAACTAGCGGGAGAAGGTCCTACAATGAGCAGTTCTTC. Its translation is CASSQEWGGTSGRRSYNEQFF.

This chain joins TRBV27 and TRBJ2-5; possible D gene TRBD2, 7 bases. Germline V gives CDR1 MNHEY, CDR2 SMNVEV (reference sequence). V was pared by 0 bases and J by 1 base, with 21 bases between. This CDR3 region has 19 residues. The CDR3 spells CASSLSGFSIGGAQETQYF. CDR3 sequence (DNA): TGTGCCAGCAGTTTATCGGGATTCTCAATTGGGGGGGCCCAAGAGACCCAGTACTTC.

The chain carries TRBV4-1 and TRBJ1-1; D not certain. This CDR3 has 14 residues. Deletions cut 4 bases from V and 2 bases from J, with 11 bases between. CDR1 and CDR2 (germline): MGHRA, YSYEKL. DNA for the CDR3: TGCGCCAGCAGCCGGACTGCCCGTAACACTGAAGCTTTCTTT. Protein sequence: CASSRTARNTEAFF.

As DNA, the CDR3 is TGTGCCTGGGGGCGAGGGTTCGCCAGTGAAAAACTGTTTTTT. Amino acids: CAWGRGFASEKLFF. The rearrangement uses TRBV30 and TRBJ1-4; D ambiguous. This CDR3 is built from 14 residues. V was trimmed by 5 bases and J by 7 bases, leaving 17 bases between them. Germline V gene data show CDR1 as GTSNPN and CDR2 as SVGIG (reference sequence).

This rearrangement joins TRBV30 to TRBJ1-2; D is uncertain. Trimming stripped 2 bases from V and 8 bases from J, with 18 bases between. The CDR3 runs 14 residues. In germline, CDR1 is GTSNPN, CDR2 SVGIG (reference sequence). CDR3 in DNA: TGTGCCTGGAGTTCACCCCTGCTAGTGGAAGGCTACACCTTC. Amino acid sequence: CAWSSPLLVEGYTF.

V is TRBV5-8 and J is TRBJ2-3, with 8 nucleotides matching TRBD2. The CDR3 runs to 16 residues. Germline V lookup: CDR1 SGHTS, CDR2 YDEGEE. V was pared by 7 bases and J by 3 bases, with 13 bases of the junction left unmatched. CDR3 sequence: CASLMFGGAGTDTQYF. The CDR3 nucleotides read TGTGCCAGCTTAATGTTCGGGGGGGCTGGGACAGATACGCAGTATTTT.

The chain uses TRBV5-1 and TRBJ2-2; D possibly corresponds to TRBD2 (5 bases). V was shortened by 4 bases and J by 3 bases, with 10 bases between the two germline ends. Germline V CDR1 and CDR2: SGHRS, YFSETQ. CDR3 length equals 14 residues. The CDR3 DNA is TGCGCCAGCAGCCGTAGCGCGGACACCGGGGAGCTGTTTTTT. Its protein product is CASSRSADTGELFF. Full variable domain (rest looked up from reference TRBV5-1 and TRBJ2-2): KAGVTQTPRYLIKTRGQQVTLSCSPISGHRSVSWYQQTPGQGLQFLFEYFSETQRNKGNFPGRFSGRQFSNSRSEMNVSTLELGDSALYLCASSRSADTGELFFGEGSRLTVL.

This chain uses TRBV10-1 with TRBJ1-5; the match to TRBD1 covers 7 bases. Trimming removed 6 bases from V and 2 bases from J; junction bases left unmatched: 4. The germline CDR1 and CDR2 sequences are WNHNN and SYGVQD (reference sequence). This CDR3 has 14 amino acids. This chain's CDR3 is CASSRTGRNQPQHF. The CDR3 DNA sequence: TGCGCCAGCAGCCGGACAGGTCGCAATCAGCCCCAGCATTTT.